This T cell receptor beta chain emerged from a study of shared clonotypes between healthy human individuals. The ends were cut back, 4 bases at V and 1 base at J, with 14 bases in the middle. CDR1 and CDR2 (germline): SGHRS, YFSETQ. This CDR3 is built from 15 residues. Method: immunoSEQ multiplex PCR; TCRdb's copy keeps in-frame clones and lacks some. Of 400,000 to 500,000 clones listed, 70% to 80% are singletons. The source of this sequence is a woman between 40 and 55 years old in good health. Some clones in this sample may be carry-over from other donors' samples. The material sequenced was PBMCs. This chain connects TRBV5-1 to TRBJ1-1; D is unresolved. The CDR3 is CASSAGAGGNTEAFF. The CDR3 DNA reads TGCGCCAGCAGCGCCGGAGCCGGAGGGAACACTGAAGCTTTCTTT.